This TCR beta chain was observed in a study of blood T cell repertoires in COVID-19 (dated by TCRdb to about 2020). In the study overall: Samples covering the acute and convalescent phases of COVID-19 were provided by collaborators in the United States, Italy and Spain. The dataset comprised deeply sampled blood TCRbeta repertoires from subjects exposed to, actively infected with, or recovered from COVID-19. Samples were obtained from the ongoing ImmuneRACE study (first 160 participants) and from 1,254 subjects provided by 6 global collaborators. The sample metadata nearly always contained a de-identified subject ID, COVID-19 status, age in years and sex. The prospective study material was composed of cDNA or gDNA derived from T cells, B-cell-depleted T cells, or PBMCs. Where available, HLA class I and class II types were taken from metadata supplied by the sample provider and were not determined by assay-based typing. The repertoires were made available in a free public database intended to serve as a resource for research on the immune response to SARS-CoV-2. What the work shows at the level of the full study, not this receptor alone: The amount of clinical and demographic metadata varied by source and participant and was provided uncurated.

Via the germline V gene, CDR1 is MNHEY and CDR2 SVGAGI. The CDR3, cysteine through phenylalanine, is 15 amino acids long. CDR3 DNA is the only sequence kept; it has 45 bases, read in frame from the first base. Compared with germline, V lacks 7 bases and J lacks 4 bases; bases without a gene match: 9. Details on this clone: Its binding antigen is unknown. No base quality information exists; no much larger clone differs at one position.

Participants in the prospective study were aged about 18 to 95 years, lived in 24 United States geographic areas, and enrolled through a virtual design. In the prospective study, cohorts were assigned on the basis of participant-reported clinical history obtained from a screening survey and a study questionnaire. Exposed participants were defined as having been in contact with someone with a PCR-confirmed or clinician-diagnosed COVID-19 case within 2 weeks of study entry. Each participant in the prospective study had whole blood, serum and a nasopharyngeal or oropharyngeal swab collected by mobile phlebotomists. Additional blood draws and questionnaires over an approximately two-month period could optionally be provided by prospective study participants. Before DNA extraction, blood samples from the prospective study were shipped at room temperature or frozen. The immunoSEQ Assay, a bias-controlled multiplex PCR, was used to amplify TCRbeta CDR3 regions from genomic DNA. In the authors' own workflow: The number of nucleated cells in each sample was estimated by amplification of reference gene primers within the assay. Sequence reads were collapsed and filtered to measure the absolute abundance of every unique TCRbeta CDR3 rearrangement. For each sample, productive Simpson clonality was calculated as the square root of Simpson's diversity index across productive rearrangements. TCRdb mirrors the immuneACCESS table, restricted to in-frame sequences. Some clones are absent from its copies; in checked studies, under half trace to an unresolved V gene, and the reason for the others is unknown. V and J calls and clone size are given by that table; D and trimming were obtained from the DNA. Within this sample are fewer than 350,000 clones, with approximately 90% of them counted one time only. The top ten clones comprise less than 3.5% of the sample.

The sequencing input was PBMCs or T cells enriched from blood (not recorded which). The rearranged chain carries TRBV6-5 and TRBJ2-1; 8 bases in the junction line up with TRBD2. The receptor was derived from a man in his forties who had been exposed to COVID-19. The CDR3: CASKGSGSLYNEQFF. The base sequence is TGTGCCAGCAAAGGGAGCGGGAGTTTATACAATGAGCAGTTCTTC.